This T cell receptor beta chain came from a study of cytomegalovirus exposure and HLA in healthy donors. Per the germline V gene, CDR1 is LNHDA and CDR2 is SQIVND (reference sequence). Trimming at V came to 9 bases and at J to 0 bases, leaving 3 bases not matched to a gene. CDR3 size: 13 residues. Both 60 Vbeta primers and 13 Jbeta primers went into the PCR. Produced via immunoSEQ multiplex PCR; TCRdb's table is partial and in-frame only. The sample table sets out about 120,000 clones. The receptor comes from a young man in good health and CMV-seronegative. Sample: PBMCs. The chain combines TRBV19 with TRBJ1-1; 8 bases match TRBD1. Written as DNA, the CDR3 is TGTGCCAGCAGGACAGGGTTGAACACTGAAGCTTTCTTT. Encoded protein: CASRTGLNTEAFF.